This T cell receptor (beta chain) was obtained from a study of blood T cells in healthy people across ages (dated by TCRdb to the mid-2010s). In the study overall: Template switching captured roughly one uniquely barcoded TCR beta cDNA molecule per two T cells in model experiments. Two additional independent replicas of 1 million unique cDNA reads from the same blood draw were analyzed for two donors (one aged 18 to 30 and one aged 80 or older). Four age groups were formed from the donors: young (average about 16 years), middle-aged (roughly 38), aged (about 62) and long-lived (less than 85). Using deep sequencing normalized with unique cDNA molecular identifiers, the study measured how TCR beta repertoire diversity changes with age. To avoid experimental bias, donors of different ages were spread randomly across the sequencing lanes. Study-level results and caveats: Bulk unsorted PBMC profiling prevented conclusive comparison of naive and antigen-experienced compartments. As age increased, observed TCR beta diversity per million T cells dropped in a roughly linear way, and a significant reduction was already evident by age about 40. Compared with the aged group, the long-lived group had more naive CD4+ T cells, fewer expanded clones and increased TCR diversity, a pattern suggesting age selection. The percentage of naive T cells measured by flow cytometry correlated strongly with observed TCR beta diversity. Estimates of total diversity based on one million sequenced T cells were considered lower bounds and underestimates. Because donor CMV infection status was unknown, age-related changes in expanded clonotypes were potentially confounded.

V is shortened by 5 bases, J by 8 bases, and the region joining them spans 1 base. From the cysteine up to the phenylalanine, the CDR3 has a length of 9 residues. The read is trimmed to its CDR3 DNA, 27 bases read in frame from base 1. The germline V gene (reference sequence) gives CDR1 as LNHNV and CDR2 as YYDKDF. As to this clonotype: Which antigen it targets is not known. Base qualities are not provided; no much larger clone lies one nucleotide away.

Donors were a few dozen systemically healthy Caucasian individuals from Russia aged 6 to 90 years. Each donor gave ten milliliters of peripheral blood, collected into EDTA-treated Vacutainer tubes. Ficoll-Paque density-gradient centrifugation was used to isolate PBMCs, with at least 7 million obtained per sample. Total RNA was extracted from PBMCs with Trizol reagent, with at least 5 micrograms obtained per sample. For every donor, flow cytometry on a PBMC aliquot measured the percentage of naive CD45RAhigh/CD27high T cells. Preparation of the library involved 5' RACE. The instrument was an Illumina HiSeq 2500. A second PCR of roughly 7 to 11 cycles was performed with a sample-barcoded 5' primer and a J-beta primer mix. A unique molecular identifier was introduced onto each TCR beta cDNA molecule by a template-switch 5' adaptor carrying 12 random nucleotides. Each sample yielded at least 2.5 million CDR3-containing paired-end reads. The Mint cDNA synthesis kit, primed by a TRBC-specific oligonucleotide, was used to synthesize first-strand cDNA from all RNA. Following uracil-DNA glycosylase treatment, all cDNA underwent a first 18-cycle PCR with the universal primers M1SS and BC2_uni_R. For the original study's pipeline: Each sample was normalized by randomly selecting 1 million high-quality reads, each carrying a distinct molecular identifier. Instead of being binned into consensus sequences, reads that shared molecular identifiers were thrown out. MiTCR, set to a Q25 quality threshold and the strictest error-elimination algorithm, was used for CDR3 identification, clonotype clustering and error correction. A nonparametric unseen species model with Euler transformation was used to estimate a lower bound on total TCR beta diversity. TCRdb took the public reads, trimmed them with fastp at Q25, ran MiXCR for clone calling and kept in-frame beta chains. Every CDR3 protein is listed once, alongside the most common genes and DNA of its rows. These V and J calls are TCRdb output, not the study's own analysis. A total of some 1.5 million distinct CDR3 sequences appear in this sample, roughly 28% of them only once. The ten largest make up about 7.7% of the sample.

The receptor chain draws on TRBV15 and TRBJ1-5; the D gene is unclear. The sequencing input was blood. The clonotype was recovered from a woman aged 25 to 39 in good health. The CDR3 amino acid sequence is: CATSEPQHF. The base sequence is TGTGCCACCAGCGAGCCCCAGCATTTT.